The 19 T cell receptor beta chains in this list originate from one sample, sequenced in a study of T-cell reconstitution after alpha-beta-depleted transplantation in children. Using unique molecular identifiers, the investigators prepared the TCRbeta library. TCRdb processed the PCR reads anew with MiXCR; each CDR3 protein has one entry. The sample gives about 110,000 distinct CDR3 sequences, roughly 6.1% of which show up once; more than 20% is in the top ten. Sequenced here: PBMCs, mostly from graft donor cells, sampled 360 days after TCRalphabeta/CD19-depleted stem cell transplant. These TCRs come from a male patient aged 2 to 9 who had a stem cell transplant for acute lymphoblastic leukemia, so the T cells may come from the graft donor.

The chain employs TRBV7-8 and TRBJ2-4; possibly TRBD1 for D (5 bases). Germline values: CDR1 SGHVS, CDR2 FQNEAQ. The germline V and J ends were trimmed by 5 bases and 0 bases, with 14 bases remaining between them. This CDR3 is built from 16 residues. The CDR3 DNA reads as TGTGCCAGCAGCCTAATGGGGCTTTTAGCCAAAAACATTCAGTACTTC. Translated: CASSLMGLLAKNIQYF.

In the case of this clonotype: A much larger clone sits a single nucleotide away, making a read error possible. The chain carries TRBV10-3 and TRBJ2-5; tentatively, D is TRBD1 (6 bases). V was shortened by 7 bases and J by 4 bases, with 13 bases between the two germline ends. Germline lookup yields CDR1 ENHRY and CDR2 SYGVKD. There are 13 residues in the CDR3. In nucleotides, the CDR3 is TGTGCCATCAAGGCTAGCAGGGGAGAGACCCAGTACTTC. This encodes CAIKASRGETQYF.

This clonotype has ten or more counts. This chain joins TRBV20-1 and TRBJ2-7, with TRBD1 as a possible D gene (5 bases). This CDR3 has 13 residues. Germline loops: CDR1 DFQATT, CDR2 SNEGSKA (reference sequence). With 0 bases removed from V and 1 base from J, the gap between germline ends came to 7 bases. This CDR3 is CSARDRESYEQYF. Here the CDR3 DNA reads TGCAGTGCTAGAGACAGGGAATCCTACGAGCAGTACTTC.

This clonotype was seen ten or more times. The CDR3 is CATSDFSGNEQYF. For the CDR3, the DNA is TGTGCCACCAGTGATTTTTCAGGCAACGAGCAGTACTTC. The V call is TRBV24-1, the J call TRBJ2-7; D uncertain. V lost 1 base, J lost 5 bases, and 8 bases lay in between. The CDR3 covers 13 residues. Per the germline V gene, CDR1 is KGHDR and CDR2 is SFDVKD.

This clonotype came up many times. The rearrangement links TRBV20-1 to TRBJ2-7; D is perhaps TRBD1 (6 bases). The V gene lost 3 bases and the J gene lost 3 bases, with 12 bases spanning the gap. Germline V gives CDR1 DFQATT, CDR2 SNEGSKA (reference sequence). The length of the CDR3 is 13 residues. The CDR3 DNA reads as TGCAGTGCTAGGGAGGTAGGGGGCTACGAGCAGTACTTC. Translated, it gives CSAREVGGYEQYF.

CDR3 amino acids: CARTARDRGNYGYTF. The CDR3 DNA follows: TGTGCCAGAACAGCCCGGGACAGGGGTAACTATGGCTACACCTTC. The rearrangement uses TRBV7-9 and TRBJ1-2; TRBD1 agrees at 10 bases. The germline CDR1 and CDR2 sequences are SEHNR and FQNEAQ (reference sequence). The length of the CDR3 is 15 residues. Trimming cost V 9 bases and J 1 base; bases outside gene matches: 8.

This clonotype came up many times. The chain uses TRBV4-3 and TRBJ2-1, with 8 bases identical to TRBD2. Germline CDR1 is LGHNA and CDR2 is YSLEER. Trimming at V came to 2 bases and at J to 4 bases, leaving 10 bases not matched to a gene. The CDR3 covers 17 residues. DNA for the CDR3: TGCGCCAGCAGCCAACGGAGGCTGGCGGGGGGTTACAATGAGCAGTTCTTC. Protein: CASSQRRLAGGYNEQFF.

This clonotype has a count of ten or more. This chain connects TRBV12-3 or TRBV12-4 to TRBJ1-1; a possible D gene is TRBD1 (6 bases). The V gene lost 6 bases and the J gene lost 3 bases, with 14 bases spanning the gap. This CDR3 is built from 14 residues. The CDR3 DNA reads as TGTGCCAGCAGACCTCCGGGGGCGTACACTGAAGCTTTCTTT. Its protein product is CASRPPGAYTEAFF.

Ten or more counts support this clonotype. The gene calls are TRBV5-1 and TRBJ1-1; D may be TRBD1 (6 bases). Trimming removed 2 bases from V and 0 bases from J, with 14 bases in between. This CDR3 contains 16 residues. Germline V gene data show CDR1 as SGHRS and CDR2 as YFSETQ. This CDR3 reads CASSFKAGAMNTEAFF. The CDR3 DNA follows: TGCGCCAGCAGCTTTAAGGCAGGGGCCATGAACACTGAAGCTTTCTTT.

This clonotype showed up many times. CDR3 loop: CASSSWGSSYEQYF. As DNA, the CDR3 is TGTGCCAGCAGCTCCTGGGGGTCCTCCTACGAGCAGTACTTC. This chain uses TRBV3-1 with TRBJ2-7; tentatively, D is TRBD1 or TRBD2 (5 bases each). The CDR3 runs 14 residues. V was trimmed by 5 bases and J by 0 bases, leaving 11 bases between them. Germline V gene sequence: CDR1 LGHDT, CDR2 YNNKEL (reference sequence).

J is TRBJ2-2 and V is TRBV10-1, with TRBD1 as a possible D gene (5 bases). Germline V gives CDR1 WNHNN, CDR2 SYGVQD (reference sequence). The CDR3 covers 14 residues. V lost 2 bases and J 1 base, leaving 5 bases between the germline ends. This CDR3 reads CASSEDRNTGELFF. CDR3 in DNA: TGCGCCAGCAGTGAGGACAGGAACACCGGGGAGCTGTTTTTT.

This clonotype occurred many times. The CDR3 loop is CASTHGRRTQYF. CDR3 in DNA: TGTGCCAGCACCCATGGACGAAGGACCCAGTACTTC. The genes are TRBV12-3 or TRBV12-4 and TRBJ2-5; D unresolved. The CDR3 consists of 12 residues. Trimming took 7 bases from V and 7 from J, leaving 13 bases between them.

This clonotype occurred many times. The chain recombines TRBV7-2 with TRBJ1-1; 7 positions match TRBD1. CDR1 SGHTA and CDR2 FQGNSA come from the germline V gene. V trimming: 6 bases; J trimming: 3 bases; junction bases outside the gene matches: 7. The CDR3 covers 14 residues. Here the CDR3 reads CASRVRGYDTEAFF. As DNA, the CDR3 is TGTGCCAGCAGGGTCAGGGGGTACGACACTGAAGCTTTCTTT.

This chain joins TRBV12-3 or TRBV12-4 and TRBJ2-7; 10 bases align to TRBD2. V lost 11 bases to trimming and J lost 5 bases; unmatched junction nucleotides: 24. The CDR3 extends over 18 amino acids. The CDR3 protein is CAFSLEDRASGRGHEQYF. Here the CDR3 DNA reads TGTGCCTTCAGTTTAGAGGATAGGGCTAGCGGGAGAGGCCACGAGCAGTACTTC.

For the CDR3, the DNA is TGTGCCAGCAGCTGGGACAGAGAGACCCAGTACTTC. Amino acid sequence: CASSWDRETQYF. The chain is built from TRBV6-5 and TRBJ2-5, with 7 bases matching TRBD1. V lost 6 bases to trimming and J lost 4 bases; unmatched junction nucleotides: 2. The CDR3 extends over 12 amino acids. Germline assignment: CDR1 MNHEY and CDR2 SVGAGI.

This clonotype was observed many times. V and J are TRBV27 and TRBJ1-6, with D unclear. Trimming took 5 bases from V and 4 from J, leaving 3 bases between them. Germline loops: CDR1 MNHEY, CDR2 SMNVEV (reference sequence). This CDR3 comprises 12 residues. The CDR3 sequence is CASSPYNSPLHF. In DNA, the CDR3 is TGTGCCAGCAGTCCTTATAATTCACCCCTCCACTTT.

In its sample, this clonotype was seen many times. The J gene is TRBJ2-4, the V gene TRBV12-3 or TRBV12-4, with D perhaps matching TRBD1 or TRBD2 (5 bases each). The V end lost 5 bases, the J end lost 8 bases, and 10 bases lay between the germline ends. CDR3 length equals 12 residues. CDR3 DNA: TGTGCCAGCAGTCGAGGGGTGTACATTCAGTACTTC. Translation gives CASSRGVYIQYF.

This clonotype was observed many times. The V and J genes are TRBV7-8 and TRBJ2-5; no clear D gene. Per germline, CDR1 SGHVS and CDR2 FQNEAQ. The CDR3 sequence is 16 residues long. Trimming stripped 5 bases from V and 0 bases from J, with 16 bases between. Written as DNA, the CDR3 is TGTGCCAGCAGCCTAAGACCGATGTGGTACCAAGAGACCCAGTACTTC. It is translated as CASSLRPMWYQETQYF.

In this sample, this clonotype turned up many times. The chain joins TRBV27 to TRBJ2-7, with a possible D match to TRBD1 (5 bases). This CDR3 is 14 amino acids long. Germline CDR1 is MNHEY and CDR2 is SMNVEV (reference sequence). Trimming left V 4 bases short and J 4 bases short, with 14 bases between. The CDR3 loop reads CASSWGTGGYEQYF. CDR3 DNA: TGTGCCAGCAGTTGGGGTACAGGTGGGTACGAGCAGTACTTC.